Listed here are 10 T cell receptor beta chains from one sample, sequenced in a study of blood T cell repertoires in COVID-19. Sequenced by immunoSEQ multiplex PCR; TCRdb stores in-frame clones only, minus some. The sample records under 95,000 clones, almost 85% being singletons. The sequenced sample was peripheral blood. The source is a man aged 45 to 65 with COVID-19, enrolled during active disease.

The chain has TRBV6-5 and TRBJ2-2; 7 bases map to TRBD1. The CDR3 sequence is 15 residues long. The J segment lost 1 base and the V segment lost 6 bases, leaving 5 bases of the junction unmatched. Germline V CDR1 and CDR2: MNHEY, SVGAGI. The CDR3 bases are TGTGCCAGCAGGAAGACAGGGAGGAACACCGGGGAGCTGTTTTTT. Its protein product is CASRKTGRNTGELFF.

The chain carries TRBV6-6 and TRBJ1-1, with TRBD1 matching over 10 bases. CDR1 MNHNY and CDR2 SVGAGI come from the germline V gene (reference sequence). V was clipped by 6 bases and J by 4 bases; unmatched bases: 8. The CDR3 is 15 residues long. CDR3 nucleotide sequence: TGTGCCAGCAGCCGACCCGGGACAGGGGTCACTGAAGCTTTCTTT. It yields the protein CASSRPGTGVTEAFF.

The genes are TRBV28 and TRBJ2-7; TRBD1 agrees at 7 bases. Germline V gene lookup returns CDR1 MDHEN and CDR2 SYDVKM. This CDR3 spans 18 amino acids. J gave up 1 base and V 2 bases, and 14 bases lay outside the gene matches. In DNA, the CDR3 is TGTGCCAGCAGTTTAACCCGCCTCATCCGGGACAGTTCCTACGAGCAGTACTTC. This gives the protein CASSLTRLIRDSSYEQYF.

In this sample, this clone turned up once. Other nucleotide sequences from this sample produce the same CDR3. The rearrangement uses TRBV28 and TRBJ1-2; 9 nucleotides match TRBD1. V shed 6 bases and J 2 bases; nucleotides not matched to a gene: 4. Germline CDR1 is MDHEN and CDR2 is SYDVKM. This CDR3 region has 14 residues. The CDR3 DNA reads TGTGCCAGCAGCCTCGGACAGGGGAACTATGGCTACACCTTC. This sequence encodes CASSLGQGNYGYTF.

This clone was seen just once. The rearrangement joins TRBV6-4 to TRBJ2-2; tentatively, D is TRBD2 (6 bases). The CDR3 consists of 15 residues. V dropped 3 bases and J dropped 2 bases, with 10 bases sitting between them. Germline V gives CDR1 MRHNA, CDR2 SNTAGT. The CDR3 spells CASSDTGLNTGELFF. For the CDR3, the DNA is TGTGCCAGCAGTGATACGGGACTCAACACCGGGGAGCTGTTTTTT.

The chain is built from TRBV3-1 (or the pseudogene TRBV3-2) and TRBJ2-7; D remains unclear. CDR3 length: 16 amino acids. The V gene lost 1 base and the J gene lost 4 bases, with 17 bases spanning the gap. Germline lookup yields CDR1 LGHDT and CDR2 YNNKEL (reference sequence). DNA of the CDR3: TGTGCCAGCAGCCAAGTGGTAAACTCGAGAGGATACGAGCAGTACTTC. Its protein product is CASSQVVNSRGYEQYF.

The V gene is TRBV6-5, the J gene TRBJ1-5; TRBD1 is a possible D gene (5 bases). Trimming took 2 bases from V and 2 from J, leaving 10 bases between them. CDR1 and CDR2 (germline): MNHEY, SVGAGI. The CDR3 sequence is 15 residues long. CDR3 nucleotides: TGTGCCAGCAGTTACGGGGGGGACGGCAATCAGCCCCAGCATTTT. This codes for CASSYGGDGNQPQHF.

The J gene is TRBJ2-2, the V gene TRBV27; a weak D match, TRBD2 (6 bases). The CDR3 consists of 17 residues. Germline-derived CDR1 and CDR2 are MNHEY and SMNVEV (reference sequence). Trimming removed 1 base at V and 2 bases at J, with 14 bases between. Here the CDR3 reads CASSLYVLADNTGELFF. The CDR3 DNA is TGTGCCAGCAGTTTATATGTACTAGCAGATAACACCGGGGAGCTGTTTTTT.

The chain joins TRBV7-2 to TRBJ2-7; D is unresolved. Trimming left V 0 bases short and J 2 bases short, with 11 bases between. From germline, CDR1 is SGHTA and CDR2 FQGNSA. The length of the CDR3 is 15 residues. In DNA form, the CDR3 reads TGTGCCAGCAGCTTAGCGTTACAATTGGCCTACGAGCAGTACTTC. Its translation is CASSLALQLAYEQYF.

The chain joins TRBV30 to TRBJ2-7; TRBD2 might be the D (6 bases). Trimming took 3 bases from V and 2 from J, leaving 11 bases between them. The V gene's germline CDR1 is GTSNPN and CDR2 SVGIG (reference sequence). The CDR3 totals 13 residues. CDR3 loop: CAWSAGRTYEQYF. In nucleotides, the CDR3 is TGTGCCTGGAGCGCGGGACGGACCTACGAGCAGTACTTC.